Listed below are T cell receptor beta chains from one sample, sequenced in a study of blood T cells in healthy people across ages. TCRdb processed the 5' RACE reads anew with MiXCR; each CDR3 protein has one entry. The data show 1 million or so distinct CDR3 sequences, with under 45% seen just once and approximately 17% held by the top ten. Sequencing was done on a sample of blood. The receptor source for this set is a woman aged 55-70 years in good health. CDR3s leave out the opening cysteine and the closing phenylalanine or tryptophan. Fields, in order: J gene, V gene, CDR3 protein.

>TRBJ1-1|TRBV20-1
SARWGARTEAF
>-|TRBV27
ASRDRVETQY
>TRBJ2-3|TRBV28
ASRVPKGQGGTDTRY
>TRBJ2-1|TRBV14
ASSIGQASYNEQF
>TRBJ2-1|TRBV6-2/TRBV6-3
ASSSPGQGNEQF
>TRBJ1-4|TRBV7-9
ASSPGHPGANEKLF
>TRBJ2-5|TRBV4-3
ASSPKFTGAIMGETQY
>TRBJ2-1|TRBV3-1
ASSPDTYEQF
>TRBJ2-2|TRBV5-1
ASSLITDWAGELF
>TRBJ2-7|TRBV27
ASSSGRSGYEQY
>TRBJ2-1|TRBV25-1
ASSESGAGKRNEQF
>TRBJ2-7|TRBV15
ATSRGQGLSYEQY
>TRBJ2-3|TRBV20-1
SARGVDTQY
>TRBJ2-3|TRBV25-1
ASSESPGGITDTQY
>-|TRBV11-2
ASSFRGHEQY